These 6 T cell receptor beta chains share one sample of origin, sequenced in a study of blood T cell repertoires in COVID-19. Profiling relied on immunoSEQ multiplex PCR, and the TCRdb table lists in-frame clones only, not all of them. The table includes some 210,000 clones, approximately 84% detected once. Sequenced input: peripheral blood. The receptors derive from a woman in her seventies with active or convalescent COVID-19.

The chain links TRBV5-1 to TRBJ2-2, with 12 bases matching TRBD2. Germline CDR1 is SGHRS and CDR2 is YFSETQ. The CDR3 runs to 17 residues. V lost 1 base to trimming and J lost 0 bases; unmatched junction nucleotides: 1. CDR3 sequence reads: CASSLLAGGPNTGELFF. CDR3 coding DNA: TGCGCCAGCAGCTTGCTAGCGGGAGGGCCGAACACCGGGGAGCTGTTTTTT.

The chain couples TRBV7-8 to TRBJ1-1; 8 nucleotides align to TRBD1. The ends lost 4 bases at V and 4 bases at J; junction bases unmatched: 14. This CDR3 region has 17 residues. Germline CDR1 reads SGHVS; CDR2 reads FQNEAQ. CDR3 in amino acids: CASSSYPRQGSTTEAFF. DNA of the CDR3: TGTGCCAGCAGCTCCTATCCTCGACAGGGGAGCACCACTGAAGCTTTCTTT.

V usage is TRBV11-2 and J usage is TRBJ1-1; the D is unclear. This CDR3 spans 11 amino acids. Trimming shortened V by 1 base and J by 10 bases, and 7 bases separated the two germline ends. Looked up from germline, CDR1 is SGHAT and CDR2 is FQNNGV. This CDR3 is CASSLGYGAFF. CDR3 DNA sequence: TGTGCCAGCAGCTTAGGGTACGGAGCTTTCTTT.

This clone was counted many times. This rearrangement joins TRBV4-1 to TRBJ1-2; the D is unclear. The germline gives CDR1 MGHRA, CDR2 YSYEKL. Trimming left V 5 bases short and J 5 bases short, with 21 bases between. The CDR3 has 16 residues. The CDR3 DNA sequence: TGCGCCAGCAGCTACGACCCCGGGTCCGGGAAGTATGGCTACACCTTC. Amino acids: CASSYDPGSGKYGYTF.

The chain carries TRBV6-5 and TRBJ2-7, with D perhaps TRBD1 (7 bases). The CDR3 consists of 13 residues. Germline values: CDR1 MNHEY, CDR2 SVGAGI. Deletions cut 2 bases from V and 6 bases from J, with 11 bases between. CDR3 in amino acids: CASSYAGQLEQYF. The CDR3 region has the DNA TGTGCCAGCAGTTACGCGGGACAGCTCGAGCAGTACTTC.

CDR3 DNA: TGCGCCAGCAGCAATAGCGGGAGAAGTACCGGGGAGCTGTTTTTT. It codes for CASSNSGRSTGELFF. V is TRBV5-1 and J is TRBJ2-2; 9 bases are a match to TRBD2. Germline V gene lookup returns CDR1 SGHRS and CDR2 YFSETQ. The CDR3 has 15 amino acids. With V trimmed by 4 bases and J by 5 bases, 6 bases remained unmatched.